This T cell receptor (beta chain) was captured by sequencing in a study of CD8+ T cells in alopecia areata. For the study at large: Oral tofacitinib, 5 to 10 mg twice daily, was given in an open-label trial.

Extracted from the samples, RNA was reverse transcribed into cDNA to serve as the sequencing template. This table comes from immunoSEQ multiplex PCR, and its TCRdb copy is limited to in-frame clones, with some not included. The sample consists of about 140,000 clones, roughly nine tenths of them appearing once. The germline V and J ends were trimmed by 6 bases and 0 bases, with 15 bases remaining between them. The CDR3 is made up of 14 amino acids. Germline V gives CDR1 SQVTM, CDR2 ANQGSEA. Overall study results and limits: A single nonresponder leaves the baseline CD8+ expansion link to response uncertain.

Noted treatment: oral pan-JAK inhibitor, 5-10 mg twice daily. On this clone: Its antigen is not known.

The rearrangement links TRBV29-1 to TRBJ2-7, with a weak D call TRBD1 (6 bases). The sample consisted of CD8+ T cells sorted from blood, taken at week 4, from a patient treated with tofacitinib. This TCR came from a human donor with alopecia areata. CDR3: CSVIQGESSYEQYF. The CDR3 nucleotides read TGCAGCGTCATACAGGGCGAAAGCTCCTACGAGCAGTACTTC.